The rows below give T cell receptor beta chains drawn from one sample of a study of shared clonotypes between healthy human individuals. Clones were sequenced by immunoSEQ multiplex PCR, and TCRdb holds only the in-frame ones, with some missing. The sample carries approximately 810,000 clones, roughly 92% recorded once. The material sequenced was naive CD8+ T cells sorted from blood. The receptors shown here come from a man aged 30 to 45 in good health. CDR3s include the opening cysteine and the closing phenylalanine or tryptophan.

v_call cdr3_aa
TRBV27 CASSSGRGPSNQPQHF
TRBV6-6 CASSSRSYYEQYF
TRBV28 CASSLLMTQSRANVLTF
TRBV10-3 CAISEPIPGITSGRTNQYF
TRBV11-2 CASSPTTSDEQYF
TRBV7-6 CASRVSGDSYNEQFF
TRBV2 CASIGGRTSNEQFF
TRBV30 CAWTAGYEQYF
TRBV13 CASSLTGISSGANVLTF
TRBV27 CASSYGTGGAGELFF
TRBV28 CASSFRGQSSYEQYF
TRBV30 CAWSVQRRYQETQYF
TRBV19 CAAGHGAFF
TRBV12-5 CASGPGTTYENEQFF
TRBV7-9 CASSGRDGAYEQYF
TRBV6-1 CASSESGGSSHEQYF
TRBV28 CASSSHWTVGGENTEAFF
TRBV19 CASTKTEQGTYNEQFF
TRBV7-9 CASSTSNTEAFF
TRBV11-2 CASSPGTSGYEQYF
TRBV7-9 CASSYGGQGVYEQYF
TRBV27 CASSLEGRGVQPQHF
TRBV11-2 CASSSGGIDPLSNQPQHF
TRBV5-4 CASSPPDRGHEQYF
TRBV27 CASMAGINNEQFF
TRBV28 CASSLLALDYEQYF
TRBV18 CASSPYSTYEQYF
TRBV28 CASSSLTSGIPYEQYF
TRBV7-9 CASSSTSSYEQYF
TRBV4-3 CASSQGQGGAGTQYF
TRBV23-1 CASSQSAEPYEQYF
TRBV29-1 CSVVAGEAGELFF
TRBV5-1 CASSLRQGGNEQFF
TRBV27 CASSPNTGSEKLFF
TRBV4-1 CASSQDQGGRARETQYF
TRBV7-8 CASSRLPRQFEAKNIQYF
TRBV27 CASSHGSGIYGYTF
TRBV9 CASSVLSSTDTQYF
TRBV6-5 CASRRSGPYNEQFF
TRBV4-3 CASSQDFYGLNEQFF
TRBV6-1 CASSGLVNTEAFF
TRBV29-1 CSVVWAANTGELFF
TRBV29-1 CSVEEVVPGVEQFF
TRBV7-9 CASSEYPGWQQIAYGYTF
TRBV7-6 CASSLAGGAGEPQHF
TRBV10-3 CAISERENEQFF